Listed below are T cell receptor beta chains from one sample, sequenced in a study of shared clonotypes between healthy human individuals. The repertoire was sequenced with immunoSEQ multiplex PCR; TCRdb's copy has only in-frame clones and lacks some. This repertoire shows roughly 2,500,000 clones, 80% to 95% found once; its top ten account for 0.36%. What was sequenced was naive CD4+ T cells from PBMCs. The receptors here all came from a young man in good health. Some clones in this sample may be carry-over from other donors' samples. CDR3s include the opening cysteine and the closing phenylalanine or tryptophan. A D gene is named only where the DNA matches it firmly. Clone size is not always given. Where it is, it says once, few, many or a class for expanded clones.

j_call: TRBJ2-7; d_call: TRBD1; clone_size: .; v_call: TRBV29-1; cdr3_aa: CSVEGTGGYEQYF; cdr3_nt: TGCAGCGTTGAAGGGACAGGGGGTTACGAGCAGTACTTC
j_call: TRBJ2-2; d_call: TRBD1; clone_size: .; v_call: TRBV5-1; cdr3_aa: CASSLTGTGNTGELFF; cdr3_nt: TGCGCCAGCAGCTTGACCGGGACAGGGAACACCGGGGAGCTGTTTTTT
j_call: TRBJ1-1; d_call: .; clone_size: .; v_call: TRBV19; cdr3_aa: CASRDRHTEAFF; cdr3_nt: TGTGCCAGTCGGGACCGCCACACTGAAGCTTTCTTT
j_call: TRBJ2-3; d_call: .; clone_size: .; v_call: TRBV5-8; cdr3_aa: CASSARPAGASTDTQYF; cdr3_nt: TGTGCCAGCAGCGCAAGGCCCGCAGGTGCCTCCACAGATACGCAGTATTTT
j_call: TRBJ1-4; d_call: TRBD1; clone_size: .; v_call: TRBV29-1; cdr3_aa: CSAGDREWAKLFF; cdr3_nt: TGCAGCGCCGGGGACAGGGAATGGGCAAAACTGTTTTTT
j_call: TRBJ1-6; d_call: .; clone_size: .; v_call: TRBV6-1; cdr3_aa: CASSVPGAGNSPLHF; cdr3_nt: TGTGCCAGCAGTGTACCGGGCGCCGGGAATTCACCCCTCCACTTT
j_call: TRBJ2-5; d_call: .; clone_size: .; v_call: TRBV5-6; cdr3_aa: CASSLRAGRETQYF; cdr3_nt: TGTGCCAGCAGCTTGCGTGCAGGGAGGGAGACCCAGTACTTC
j_call: TRBJ2-2; d_call: .; clone_size: .; v_call: TRBV6-1; cdr3_aa: CASSSPMAGELFF; cdr3_nt: TGTGCCAGCAGTTCCCCAATGGCCGGGGAGCTGTTTTTT
j_call: TRBJ2-3; d_call: .; clone_size: .; v_call: TRBV2; cdr3_aa: CASSPSDTQYF; cdr3_nt: TGTGCCAGCAGTCCTTCGGATACGCAGTATTTT
j_call: TRBJ2-3; d_call: .; clone_size: .; v_call: TRBV7-2; cdr3_aa: CASSPNGGPDTQYF; cdr3_nt: TGTGCCAGCAGCCCAAACGGTGGGCCAGATACGCAGTATTTT
j_call: TRBJ2-3; d_call: .; clone_size: .; v_call: TRBV5-1; cdr3_aa: CASSFRDPTDTQYF; cdr3_nt: TGCGCCAGCAGCTTTAGGGACCCCACAGATACGCAGTATTTT
j_call: TRBJ2-2; d_call: .; clone_size: once; v_call: TRBV5-4; cdr3_aa: CASSHERPGPGELFF; cdr3_nt: TGTGCCAGCAGCCACGAGAGGCCGGGACCCGGGGAGCTGTTTTTT
j_call: TRBJ1-4; d_call: .; clone_size: .; v_call: TRBV6-1; cdr3_aa: CASSEGLSLGLREKLFF; cdr3_nt: TGTGCCAGCAGTGAAGGCCTTAGTTTGGGGCTAAGGGAAAAACTGTTTTTT
j_call: TRBJ1-1; d_call: .; clone_size: .; v_call: TRBV27; cdr3_aa: CASSQRQTTEAFF; cdr3_nt: TGTGCCAGCAGTCAGCGGCAGACCACTGAAGCTTTCTTT
j_call: TRBJ1-1; d_call: TRBD1; clone_size: .; v_call: TRBV19; cdr3_aa: CASRRKQGASEAFF; cdr3_nt: TGTGCCAGTAGGCGGAAACAGGGGGCTTCTGAAGCTTTCTTT
j_call: TRBJ2-7; d_call: .; clone_size: .; v_call: TRBV18; cdr3_aa: CASSPLSGRDEQYF; cdr3_nt: TGTGCCAGCTCACCATTGTCTGGAAGGGACGAGCAGTACTTC
j_call: TRBJ2-2; d_call: TRBD1; clone_size: .; v_call: TRBV19; cdr3_aa: CASTVLSDRSGELFF; cdr3_nt: TGTGCCAGTACCGTACTATCGGACAGGAGCGGGGAGCTGTTTTTT
j_call: TRBJ1-1; d_call: TRBD1; clone_size: .; v_call: TRBV27; cdr3_aa: CASSSRGWARGHPEAFF; cdr3_nt: TGTGCCAGCAGTTCGAGAGGTTGGGCCAGGGGGCACCCCGAAGCTTTCTTT
j_call: TRBJ2-5; d_call: .; clone_size: .; v_call: TRBV6-5; cdr3_aa: CASSYWSSVETQYF; cdr3_nt: TGTGCCAGCAGTTATTGGTCCTCGGTGGAGACCCAGTACTTC
j_call: TRBJ1-5; d_call: .; clone_size: .; v_call: TRBV5-6; cdr3_aa: CASSLTGASNQPQHF; cdr3_nt: TGTGCCAGCAGCTTGACAGGCGCTTCCAATCAGCCCCAGCATTTT